This TCR beta chain was identified during a study of CD8 T cells in ankylosing spondylitis. 5'-RACE, quantitative and with molecular barcodes, yielded the TCR beta libraries. TCRdb passed the 5' RACE reads through MiXCR, listing each CDR3 protein once. The sample contains 200,000 to 250,000 distinct CDR3 sequences, approximately 12% of which appear only once. Study-level findings and limits: Reportedly, disease-linked clones are significantly enriched in ankylosing spondylitis patients' matched synovial fluid.

This clonotype was detected many times. Antigen unknown. Germline CDR1 reads SGHTA; CDR2 reads FQGNSA. CDR3 size: 13 residues. V was shortened by 5 bases and J by 3 bases, with 11 bases between the two germline ends. The material sequenced was blood, either unsorted or a sorted T cell fraction (not recorded which). The rearrangement uses TRBV7-2 and TRBJ2-7; a weak D match, TRBD2 (5 bases). The clonotype comes from a male donor with ankylosing spondylitis or in good health (not recorded which). Written as DNA, the CDR3 is TGTGCCAGCAGCGCAAATGCGGGCTACGAGCAGTACTTC. It yields the protein CASSANAGYEQYF.